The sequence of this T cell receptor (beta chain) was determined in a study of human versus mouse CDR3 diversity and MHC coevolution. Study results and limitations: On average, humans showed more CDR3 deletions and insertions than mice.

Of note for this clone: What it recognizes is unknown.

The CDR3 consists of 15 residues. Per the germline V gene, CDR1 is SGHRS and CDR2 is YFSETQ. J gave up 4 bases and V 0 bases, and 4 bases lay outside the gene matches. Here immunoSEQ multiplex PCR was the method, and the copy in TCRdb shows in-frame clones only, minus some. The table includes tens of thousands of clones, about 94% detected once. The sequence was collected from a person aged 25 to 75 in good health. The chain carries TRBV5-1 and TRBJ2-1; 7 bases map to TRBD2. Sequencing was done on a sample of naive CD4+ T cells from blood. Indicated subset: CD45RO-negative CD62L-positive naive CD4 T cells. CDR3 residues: CASSLGSGVYNEQFF. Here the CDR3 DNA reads TGCGCCAGCAGCTTGGGAAGCGGGGTATACAATGAGCAGTTCTTC. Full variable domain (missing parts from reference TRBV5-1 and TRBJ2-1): KAGVTQTPRYLIKTRGQQVTLSCSPISGHRSVSWYQQTPGQGLQFLFEYFSETQRNKGNFPGRFSGRQFSNSRSEMNVSTLELGDSALYLCASSLGSGVYNEQFFGPGTRLTVL.